Described below is a single T cell receptor (beta chain) sequence and its context. Its target is unknown. The V gene end was trimmed by 0 bases and the J gene end by 3 bases; junction bases not matched to a gene: 12. CDR3 length equals 18 residues. CDR1 and CDR2 from the germline V gene are MNHEY and SVGAGI. This entry comes from a study of T-cell reconstitution after alpha-beta-depleted transplantation in children. General study points: Several hundred expanded graft clones reportedly were the source of alpha-beta T cells about two months after transplant. For some patients, TCRbeta diversity was high at day 60 because of recipient T cells and thymic progenitors that survived. Newly generated T cells supplied most T-cell counts and diversity one year post-transplant.

TCRbeta library construction was performed incorporating unique molecular identifiers. TCRdb passed the PCR reads through MiXCR, listing each CDR3 protein once. There are a few hundred thousand distinct CDR3 sequences in the sample; roughly 13% occur only once, and 2.2% lies in the top ten. The genes are TRBV6-5 and TRBJ2-3; TRBD2 matches at 7 bases. The TCR comes from a male patient between 10 and 17 years old who had a stem cell transplant for acute myeloid leukemia, so the T cells may come from the graft donor. This specimen consisted of PBMCs, mostly from graft donor cells, obtained 360 days after TCRalphabeta/CD19-depleted stem cell transplant. The CDR3 loop is CASSYSTRERTRTDTQYF. The CDR3 DNA follows: TGTGCCAGCAGTTACTCGACGCGGGAGAGGACGAGGACAGATACGCAGTATTTT.